These 18 T cell receptor beta chains share one sample of origin, sequenced in a study of T cells in Graves' hyperthyroidism and ophthalmopathy (dated by TCRdb to the late 2010s). To prepare the library, multiplex PCR was applied. Sequencing was carried out with an Illumina HiSeq 2000. TCR beta CDR3 regions were amplified from RNA transcripts. A first-round RT-PCR of the TCR CDR3 used the HTBI primer set with the Qiagen OneStep RT-PCR kit. TCRdb reworked the public reads: Q25 trimming with fastp, MiXCR clone assembly, productive beta chains retained. Entries are consolidated by CDR3 protein sequence, retaining the most common genes and DNA. The sample yields 500,000 or so distinct CDR3 sequences; about a sixth were counted once. The top ten clonotypes cover roughly 18% of the sample. Sequencing input: blood. The receptor set was obtained from a young woman with Graves' ophthalmopathy.

The chain uses TRBV9 and TRBJ2-7; D gene ambiguous. The CDR3 runs to 14 residues. Germline V gene lookup returns CDR1 SGDLS and CDR2 YYNGEE. The V and J ends lost 0 bases and 3 bases respectively, with 10 bases between them. CDR3: CASSVGSGVYEQYF. The CDR3 DNA reads as TGTGCCAGCAGCGTAGGATCAGGAGTCTACGAGCAGTACTTC.

This clonotype showed up many times. The V and J genes are TRBV10-3 and TRBJ2-7, with D unclear. Trimming removed 0 bases at V and 5 bases at J, with 8 bases between. This CDR3 contains 13 residues. CDR1 ENHRY and CDR2 SYGVKD come from the germline V gene. CDR3 DNA sequence: TGTGCCATCAGTGAGTCTTTTCCGGACGAGCAGTACTTC. Its protein is CAISESFPDEQYF.

Many counts were recorded for this clonotype. This sequence joins TRBV5-1 and TRBJ2-3, with D perhaps TRBD2 (6 bases). The CDR3 extends over 14 amino acids. Germline CDR1 SGHRS, CDR2 YFSETQ. Trimming removed 0 bases at V and 9 bases at J, with 14 bases between. CDR3 DNA: TGCGCCAGCAGCTTGGAGGGAGGAGAGGGCACGCAGTATTTT. This codes for CASSLEGGEGTQYF.

This clonotype has at least ten counts. This chain links TRBV5-1 with TRBJ1-4; 11 bases fit TRBD1. The CDR3 loop spans 18 amino acids. Germline CDR1 is SGHRS and CDR2 is YFSETQ. V trimming: 4 bases; J trimming: 7 bases; junction bases outside the gene matches: 15. The CDR3 reads CASSTGQGARRIPEKLFF. Written as DNA, the CDR3 is TGCGCCAGCAGCACCGGACAGGGGGCGCGGAGGATTCCTGAAAAACTGTTTTTT.

This rearrangement joins TRBV6-1 to TRBJ2-3; D might be TRBD1 (6 bases). The CDR3 loop spans 15 amino acids. V was pared by 5 bases and J by 5 bases, with 17 bases between. CDR1 is MNHNS and CDR2 is SASEGT in the germline V gene. CDR3 region: CASSQGHRTQDTQYF. CDR3 DNA: TGTGCCAGCAGTCAGGGACATCGAACCCAAGATACGCAGTATTTT.

Note on this clonotype: A junction end diverges from the germline sequence, so it may reflect a read error. This sequence joins TRBV5-1 and TRBJ2-7, with 13 bases lining up with TRBD2. The CDR3 is made up of 18 amino acids. Germline CDR1 reads SGHRS; CDR2 reads YFSETQ. The CDR3 sequence is CASSFPGLAGESSYEQYF. CDR3 sequence (DNA): TGTGCCAGCAGCTTCCCTGGACTAGCGGGAGAAAGCTCCTACGAGCAGTACTTC.

The V and J genes are TRBV6-2 or TRBV6-3 and TRBJ1-2; TRBD1 is a possible D gene (6 bases). The CDR3 length is 14 residues. Trimming stripped 6 bases from V and 4 bases from J, with 15 bases between. CDR1 and CDR2 (germline): MNHEY, SVGEGT. The CDR3 spells CASRGGPVFYGYTF. In DNA, the CDR3 is TGTGCCAGCAGAGGGGGACCGGTATTCTATGGCTACACCTTC.

The sample holds many counts of this clonotype. This chain joins TRBV12-3 or TRBV12-4 and TRBJ1-5; D might be TRBD1 (6 bases). Trimming stripped 2 bases from V and 7 bases from J, with 15 bases between. The CDR3 consists of 15 residues. CDR3 protein: CASSLSRQVGQPQHF. DNA of the CDR3: TGTGCCAGCAGTTTATCAAGACAGGTAGGCCAGCCCCAGCATTTT.

The CDR3 DNA reads TGTGCCAGCAGCCGCGGACAGTCTGGAAACACCATATATTTT. Residues: CASSRGQSGNTIYF. J is TRBJ1-3 and V is TRBV12-3 or TRBV12-4; possible D gene TRBD1, 6 bases. The CDR3 runs to 14 residues. Trimming shortened V by 6 bases and J by 1 base, and 10 bases separated the two germline ends.

This clonotype was seen more than once but under ten times. The V and J genes are TRBV6-4 and TRBJ2-3, with 8 bases lining up with TRBD2. Germline V gene data show CDR1 as MRHNA and CDR2 as SNTAGT. V gave up 4 bases and J gave up 3 bases; unmatched junction bases: 9. The CDR3 is 16 residues long. CDR3 in amino acids: CASSANSGMRTDTQYF. For the CDR3, the DNA is TGTGCCAGCAGTGCGAATAGCGGGATGAGAACAGATACGCAGTATTTT.

The chain has TRBV4-1 and TRBJ1-2; TRBD1 matches 7 bases. V lost 0 bases and J lost 8; bases outside the gene matches: 6. This CDR3 contains 14 residues. The germline V gene encodes CDR1 MGHRA and CDR2 YSYEKL. The CDR3 DNA follows: TGCGCCAGCAGCCAAGAATTGAGGGGGCTAGGCTACACCTTC. Encoded protein: CASSQELRGLGYTF.

There are many counts of this clonotype. The V and J genes are TRBV7-6 and TRBJ1-4; maybe TRBD1 (6 bases). CDR3 size: 16 residues. CDR1 and CDR2 from the germline V gene are SGHVS and FNYEAQ. Trimming took 3 bases from V and 0 from J, leaving 11 bases between them. The CDR3 reads CASSLGWTATNEKLFF. In DNA, the CDR3 is TGTGCCAGCAGCTTGGGGTGGACAGCAACTAATGAAAAACTGTTTTTT.

This clonotype was found many times. The CDR3 DNA sequence: TGTGCCAGCAGCTTCGACACAGCCCAAGAGACCCAGTACTTC. Protein sequence: CASSFDTAQETQYF. This chain connects TRBV28 to TRBJ2-5; D call uncertain. Germline assignment: CDR1 MDHEN and CDR2 SYDVKM. This CDR3 spans 14 amino acids. V lost 6 bases, J lost 1 base, and 12 bases lay in between.

About this clonotype itself: One end of the junction fails to match germline, which may point to a read error. The gene calls are TRBV28 and TRBJ2-1; no definite D call. The CDR3 totals 16 residues. Per germline, CDR1 MDHEN and CDR2 SYDVKM. This CDR3 reads CASSPEWAIGYNEQFF. CDR3 nucleotide sequence: TGCGCCAGCAGCCCCGAATGGGCTATCGGGTACAATGAGCAGTTCTTC.

This clonotype was counted many times. This chain joins TRBV30 and TRBJ1-2; D is perhaps TRBD1 (5 bases). Germline CDR1 GTSNPN, CDR2 SVGIG (reference sequence). The CDR3 covers 14 residues. With 0 bases removed from V and 4 bases from J, the gap between germline ends came to 12 bases. CDR3 amino acids: CAWSVRGGSYGYTF. Here the CDR3 DNA reads TGTGCCTGGAGTGTAAGGGGCGGTAGCTATGGCTACACCTTC.

This clonotype was seen repeatedly, ten times or more. This chain uses TRBV6-1 with TRBJ1-5; D might be TRBD1 (5 bases). The ends were cut back, 7 bases at V and 6 bases at J, with 16 bases in the middle. This CDR3 is 14 amino acids long. Germline V gene data show CDR1 as MNHNS and CDR2 as SASEGT. The CDR3 nucleotides are TGTGCCAGCAACCGGGACCCGAAGGGTCAGCCCCAGCATTTT. Translated, it gives CASNRDPKGQPQHF.

The rearrangement links TRBV13 to TRBJ2-1; no clear D. Trimming took off 7 bases at V and 2 bases at J, with 15 bases between the two ends. This CDR3 spans 15 amino acids. Germline CDR1 PRHDT, CDR2 FYEKMQ (reference sequence). The CDR3 spells CASNPLGSTYNEQFF. Written as DNA, the CDR3 is TGTGCCAGCAACCCTCTCGGGTCCACCTACAATGAGCAGTTCTTC.

The chain joins TRBV29-1 to TRBJ1-2, with 11 nucleotides matching TRBD1. CDR1 and CDR2 (germline): SQVTM, ANQGSEA. Trimming removed 2 bases from V and 4 bases from J; junction bases left unmatched: 12. There are 17 residues in the CDR3. CDR3 loop: CSVEPRTGGFSLYGYTF. CDR3 nucleotides: TGCAGCGTTGAACCCAGGACAGGGGGCTTCTCACTCTATGGCTACACCTTC.